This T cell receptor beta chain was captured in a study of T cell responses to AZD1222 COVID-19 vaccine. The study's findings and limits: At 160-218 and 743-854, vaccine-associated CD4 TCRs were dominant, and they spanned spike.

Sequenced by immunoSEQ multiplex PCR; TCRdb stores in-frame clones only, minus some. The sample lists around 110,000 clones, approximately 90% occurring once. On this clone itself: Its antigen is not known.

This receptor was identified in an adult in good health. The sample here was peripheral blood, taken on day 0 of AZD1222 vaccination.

In DNA, the CDR3 is TGTGCCTGGAGCAACGACAGGGGCAATCAGCCCCAGCATTTT. Translation: CAWSNDRGNQPQHF. V usage is TRBV30 and J usage is TRBJ1-5; 7 bases map to TRBD1. The CDR3 has 14 residues. CDR1 is GTSNPN, CDR2 SVGIG, per germline (reference sequence). After removal of 3 bases from V and 2 bases from J, the junction contained 4 bases not matched to a gene.